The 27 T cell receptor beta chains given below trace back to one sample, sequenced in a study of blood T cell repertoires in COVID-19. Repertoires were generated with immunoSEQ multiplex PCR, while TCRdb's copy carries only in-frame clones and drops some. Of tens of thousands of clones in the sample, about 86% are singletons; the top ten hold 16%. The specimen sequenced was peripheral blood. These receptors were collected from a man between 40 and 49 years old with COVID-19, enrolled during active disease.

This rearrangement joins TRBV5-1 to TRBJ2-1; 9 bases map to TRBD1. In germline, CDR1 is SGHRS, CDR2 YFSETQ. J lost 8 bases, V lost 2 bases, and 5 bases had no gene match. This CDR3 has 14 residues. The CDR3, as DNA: TGCGCCAGCAGCTTCGACAGGGGGAGCGATGAGCAGTTCTTC. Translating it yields CASSFDRGSDEQFF.

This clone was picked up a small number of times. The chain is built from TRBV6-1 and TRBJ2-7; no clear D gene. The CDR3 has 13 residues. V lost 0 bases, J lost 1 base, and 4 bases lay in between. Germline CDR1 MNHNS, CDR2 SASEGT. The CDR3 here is CASSEAPSYEQYF. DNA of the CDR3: TGTGCCAGCAGTGAAGCCCCATCCTACGAGCAGTACTTC.

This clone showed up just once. This CDR3 reads CASSESKQGIQYF. The CDR3 DNA sequence: TGCGCCAGCAGTGAGTCGAAGCAGGGCATTCAGTACTTC. The V call is TRBV10-2, the J call TRBJ2-4, with D perhaps matching TRBD1 (5 bases). V dropped 0 bases and J dropped 9 bases, with 9 bases sitting between them. The CDR3 is 13 amino acids. Germline CDR1 reads WSHSY; CDR2 reads SAAADI.

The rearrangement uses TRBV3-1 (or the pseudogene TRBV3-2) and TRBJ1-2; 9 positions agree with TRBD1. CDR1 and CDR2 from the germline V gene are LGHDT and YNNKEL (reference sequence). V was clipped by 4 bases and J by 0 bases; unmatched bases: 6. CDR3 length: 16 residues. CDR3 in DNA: TGTGCCAGCAGCCCAAGGACAGGGGAGTCTAACTATGGCTACACCTTC. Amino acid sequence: CASSPRTGESNYGYTF.

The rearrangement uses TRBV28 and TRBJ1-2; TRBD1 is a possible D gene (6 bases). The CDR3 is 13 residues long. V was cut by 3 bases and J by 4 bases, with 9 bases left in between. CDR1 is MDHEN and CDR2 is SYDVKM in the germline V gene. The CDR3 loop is CASSLDSVYGYTF. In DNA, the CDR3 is TGTGCCAGCAGTTTGGACAGTGTCTATGGCTACACCTTC.

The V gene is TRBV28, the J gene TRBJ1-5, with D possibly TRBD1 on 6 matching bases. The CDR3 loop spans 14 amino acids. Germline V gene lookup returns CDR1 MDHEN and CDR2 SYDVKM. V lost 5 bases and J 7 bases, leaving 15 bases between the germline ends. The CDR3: CASSGGGGGQPQHF. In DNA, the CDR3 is TGTGCCAGCAGTGGGGGAGGGGGTGGCCAGCCCCAGCATTTT.

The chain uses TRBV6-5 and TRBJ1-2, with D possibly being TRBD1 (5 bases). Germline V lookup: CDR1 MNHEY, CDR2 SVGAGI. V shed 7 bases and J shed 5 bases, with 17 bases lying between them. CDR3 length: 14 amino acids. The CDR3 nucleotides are TGTGCCAGCACCGAGAGGGGAGGGACTTATGGCTACACCTTC. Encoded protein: CASTERGGTYGYTF.

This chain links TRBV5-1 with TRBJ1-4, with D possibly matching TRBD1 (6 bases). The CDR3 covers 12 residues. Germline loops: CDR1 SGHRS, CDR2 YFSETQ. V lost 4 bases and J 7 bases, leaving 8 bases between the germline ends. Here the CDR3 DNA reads TGCGCCAGCAGCGCGGACAGTGAAAAACTGTTTTTT. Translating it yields CASSADSEKLFF.

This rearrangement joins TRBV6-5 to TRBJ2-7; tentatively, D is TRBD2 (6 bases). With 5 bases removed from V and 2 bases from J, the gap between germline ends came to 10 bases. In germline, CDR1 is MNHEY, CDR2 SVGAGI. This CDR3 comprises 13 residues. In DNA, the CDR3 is TGTGCCAGCAGTACCGGGGAGGCCTACGAGCAGTACTTC. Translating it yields CASSTGEAYEQYF.

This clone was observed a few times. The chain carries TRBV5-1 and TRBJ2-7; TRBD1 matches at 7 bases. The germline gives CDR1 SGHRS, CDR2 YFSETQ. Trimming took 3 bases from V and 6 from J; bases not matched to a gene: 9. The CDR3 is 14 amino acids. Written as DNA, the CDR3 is TGCGCCAGCAGCTCCCGGTTAGGGGGCGCCGAGCAGTACTTC. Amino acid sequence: CASSSRLGGAEQYF. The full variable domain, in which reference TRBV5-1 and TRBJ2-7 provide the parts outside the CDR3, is KAGVTQTPRYLIKTRGQQVTLSCSPISGHRSVSWYQQTPGQGLQFLFEYFSETQRNKGNFPGRFSGRQFSNSRSEMNVSTLELGDSALYLCASSSRLGGAEQYFGPGTRLTVT.

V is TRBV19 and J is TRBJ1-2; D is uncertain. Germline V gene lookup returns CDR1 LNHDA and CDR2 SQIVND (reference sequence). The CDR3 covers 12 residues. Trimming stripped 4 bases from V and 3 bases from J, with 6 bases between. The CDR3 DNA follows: TGTGCCAGTAGTAGGGGAGACTATGGCTACACCTTC. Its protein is CASSRGDYGYTF.

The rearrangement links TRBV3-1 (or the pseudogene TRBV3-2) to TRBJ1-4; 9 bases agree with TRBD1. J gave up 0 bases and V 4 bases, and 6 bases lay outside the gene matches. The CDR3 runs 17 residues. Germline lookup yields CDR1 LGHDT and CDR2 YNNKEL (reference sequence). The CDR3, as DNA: TGTGCCAGCAGCCTCCCGGGACAGGGTGCAACTAATGAAAAACTGTTTTTT. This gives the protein CASSLPGQGATNEKLFF.

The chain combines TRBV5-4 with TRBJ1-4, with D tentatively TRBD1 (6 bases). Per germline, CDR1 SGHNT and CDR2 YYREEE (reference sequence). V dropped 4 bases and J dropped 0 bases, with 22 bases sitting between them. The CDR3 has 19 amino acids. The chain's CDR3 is CASSPASRDRPATNEKLFF. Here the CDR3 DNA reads TGTGCCAGCAGCCCCGCCTCCCGCGACAGGCCTGCAACTAATGAAAAACTGTTTTTT. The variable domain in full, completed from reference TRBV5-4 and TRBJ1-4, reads ETGVTQSPTHLIKTRGQQVTLRCSSQSGHNTVSWYQQALGQGPQFIFQYYREEENGRGNFPPRFSGLQFPNYSSELNVNALELDDSALYLCASSPASRDRPATNEKLFFGSGTQLSVL.

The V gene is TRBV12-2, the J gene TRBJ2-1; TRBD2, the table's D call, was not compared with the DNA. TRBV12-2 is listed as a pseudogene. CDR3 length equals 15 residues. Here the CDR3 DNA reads TGTGCAAGTCGCTTAGCGGGCGGGGGGTACAATGAGCAGTTCTTC. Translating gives CASRLAGGGYNEQFF.

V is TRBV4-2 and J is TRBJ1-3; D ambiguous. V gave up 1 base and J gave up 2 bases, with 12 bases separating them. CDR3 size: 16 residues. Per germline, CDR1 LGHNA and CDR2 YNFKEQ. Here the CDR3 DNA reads TGTGCCAGCAGCCAAGTTACTCCCTCAACTGGAAACACCATATATTTT. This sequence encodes CASSQVTPSTGNTIYF.

CDR3 in amino acids: CASSSHRTATSTDTQYF. For the CDR3, the DNA is TGCGCCAGCAGCTCTCACCGGACAGCCACTAGCACAGATACGCAGTATTTT. The chain links TRBV5-1 to TRBJ2-3, with a tentative D call TRBD1 (6 bases). The CDR3 extends over 17 amino acids. Trimming pared 3 bases from V and 0 bases from J, leaving 17 bases between. CDR1 is SGHRS, CDR2 YFSETQ, per germline.

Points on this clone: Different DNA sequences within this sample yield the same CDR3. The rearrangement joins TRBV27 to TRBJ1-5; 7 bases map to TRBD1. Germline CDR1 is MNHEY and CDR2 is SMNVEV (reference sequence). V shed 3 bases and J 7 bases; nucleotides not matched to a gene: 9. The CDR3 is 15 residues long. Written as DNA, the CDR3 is TGTGCCAGCAGTTTGCTCGGGCAAGGGGGCCAGCCCCAGCATTTT. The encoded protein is CASSLLGQGGQPQHF.

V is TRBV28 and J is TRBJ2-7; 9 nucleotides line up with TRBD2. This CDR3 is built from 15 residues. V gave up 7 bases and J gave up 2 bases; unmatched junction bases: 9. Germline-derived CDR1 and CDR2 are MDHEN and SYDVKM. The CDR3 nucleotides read TGTGCCAGCACCTCTGGGCTAGCGGGACCCTACGAGCAGTACTTC. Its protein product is CASTSGLAGPYEQYF.

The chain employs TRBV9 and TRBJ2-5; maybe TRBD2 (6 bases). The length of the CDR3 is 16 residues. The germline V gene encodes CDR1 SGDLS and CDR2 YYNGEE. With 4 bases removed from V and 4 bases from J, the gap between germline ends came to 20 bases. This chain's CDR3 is CASSPFSTGTGETQYF. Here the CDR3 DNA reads TGTGCCAGCAGCCCCTTCTCGACTGGGACTGGAGAGACCCAGTACTTC. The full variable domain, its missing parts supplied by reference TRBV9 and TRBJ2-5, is DSGVTQTPKHLITATGQRVTLRCSPRSGDLSVYWYQQSLDQGLQFLIQYYNGEERAKGNILERFSAQQFPDLHSELNLSSLELGDSALYFCASSPFSTGTGETQYFGPGTRLLVL.

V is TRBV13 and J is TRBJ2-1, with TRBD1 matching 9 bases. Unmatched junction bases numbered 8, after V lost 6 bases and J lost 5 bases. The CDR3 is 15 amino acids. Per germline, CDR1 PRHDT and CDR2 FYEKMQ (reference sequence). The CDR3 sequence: CASSSGTGQHNEQFF. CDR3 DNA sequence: TGTGCCAGCAGTTCCGGGACAGGGCAGCACAATGAGCAGTTCTTC.

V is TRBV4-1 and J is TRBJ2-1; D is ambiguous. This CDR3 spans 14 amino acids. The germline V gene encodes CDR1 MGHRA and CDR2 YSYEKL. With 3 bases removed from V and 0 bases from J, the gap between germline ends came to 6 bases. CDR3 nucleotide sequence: TGCGCCAGCAGCCAGGCCAGCTCCTACAATGAGCAGTTCTTC. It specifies CASSQASSYNEQFF.

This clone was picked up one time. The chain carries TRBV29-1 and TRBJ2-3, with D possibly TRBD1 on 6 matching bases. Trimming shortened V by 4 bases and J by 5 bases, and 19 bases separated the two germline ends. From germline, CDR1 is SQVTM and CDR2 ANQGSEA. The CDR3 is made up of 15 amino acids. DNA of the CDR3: TGCAGCGTTGCGGCAGGGGTTCGGTATGGAGATACGCAGTATTTT. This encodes CSVAAGVRYGDTQYF.

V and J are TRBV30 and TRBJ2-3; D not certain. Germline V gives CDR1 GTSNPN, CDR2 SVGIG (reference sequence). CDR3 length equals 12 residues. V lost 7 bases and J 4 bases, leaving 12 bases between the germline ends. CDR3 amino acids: CASGGRSDTQYF. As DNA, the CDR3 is TGTGCCTCTGGTGGTCGGTCAGATACGCAGTATTTT.

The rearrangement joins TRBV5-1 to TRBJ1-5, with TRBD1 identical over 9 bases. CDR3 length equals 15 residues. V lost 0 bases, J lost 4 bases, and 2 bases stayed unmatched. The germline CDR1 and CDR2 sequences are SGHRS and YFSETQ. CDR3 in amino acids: CASSLEGTGNQPQHF. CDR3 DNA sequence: TGCGCCAGCAGCTTGGAAGGGACAGGGAATCAGCCCCAGCATTTT.

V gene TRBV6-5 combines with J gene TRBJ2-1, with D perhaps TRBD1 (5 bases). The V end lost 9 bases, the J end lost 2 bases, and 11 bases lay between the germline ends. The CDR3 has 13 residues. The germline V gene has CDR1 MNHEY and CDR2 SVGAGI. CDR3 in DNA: TGTGCCAGTGTGGGCAGGGCCTACAATGAGCAGTTCTTC. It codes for CASVGRAYNEQFF.

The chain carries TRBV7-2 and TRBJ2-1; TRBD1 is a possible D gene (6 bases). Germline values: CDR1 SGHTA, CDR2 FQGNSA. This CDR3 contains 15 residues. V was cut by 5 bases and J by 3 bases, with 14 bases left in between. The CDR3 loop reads CASSQTGQNYNEQFF. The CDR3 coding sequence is TGTGCCAGCAGCCAGACCGGACAGAACTACAATGAGCAGTTCTTC.

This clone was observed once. CDR3 amino acids: CASSLPGATEAFF. The DNA for the CDR3 is TGCGCCAGCAGTTTACCAGGTGCCACTGAAGCTTTCTTT. V usage is TRBV10-1 and J usage is TRBJ1-1, with D uncertain. V was shortened by 5 bases and J by 4 bases, with 11 bases between the two germline ends. CDR1 WNHNN and CDR2 SYGVQD come from the germline V gene (reference sequence). The CDR3 consists of 13 residues.